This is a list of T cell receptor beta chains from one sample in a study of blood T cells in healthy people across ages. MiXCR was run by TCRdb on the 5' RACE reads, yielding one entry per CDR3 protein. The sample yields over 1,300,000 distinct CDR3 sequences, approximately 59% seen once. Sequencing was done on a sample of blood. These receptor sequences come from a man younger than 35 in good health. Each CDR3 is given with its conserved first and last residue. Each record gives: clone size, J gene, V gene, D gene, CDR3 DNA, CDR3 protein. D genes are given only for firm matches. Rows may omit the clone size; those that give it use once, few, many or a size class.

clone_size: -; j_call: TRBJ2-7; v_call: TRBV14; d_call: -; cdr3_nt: TGTGCCAGCAACCTCCTAGCGACAGACTACGAGCAGTACTTC; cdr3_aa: CASNLLATDYEQYF
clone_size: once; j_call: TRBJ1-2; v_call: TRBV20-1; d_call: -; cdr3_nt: TGCAGTGCTAGACGGTCAGAACCACCAGCTAACTATGGCTACACCTTC; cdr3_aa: CSARRSEPPANYGYTF
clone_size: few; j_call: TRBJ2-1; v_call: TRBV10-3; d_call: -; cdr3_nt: TGTGCCATCAGTGAGGGCCGTACGAATGAGCAGTTCTTC; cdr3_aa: CAISEGRTNEQFF
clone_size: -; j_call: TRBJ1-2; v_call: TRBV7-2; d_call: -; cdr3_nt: TGTGCCAGCAGCTTAGACAGTTTCTCTGGCTACACCTTC; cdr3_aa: CASSLDSFSGYTF
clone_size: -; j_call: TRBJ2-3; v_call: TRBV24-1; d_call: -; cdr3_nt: TGTGCCACCAGTGAGAAAGGACGGTATACGCAGTATTTT; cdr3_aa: CATSEKGRYTQYF
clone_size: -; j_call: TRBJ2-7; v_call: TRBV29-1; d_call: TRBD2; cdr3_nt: TGCAGCGTTGGTACGTCGGGGGGTCTGTCCTACGAGCAGTACTTC; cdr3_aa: CSVGTSGGLSYEQYF
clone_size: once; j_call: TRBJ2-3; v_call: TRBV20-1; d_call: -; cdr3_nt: TGCAGTGCCTCACCCCCCAGCAGACGCACAGATACGCAGTATTTT; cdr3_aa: CSASPPSRRTDTQYF
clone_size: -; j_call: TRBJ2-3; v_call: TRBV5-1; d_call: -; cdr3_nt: TGCGCCAGCAGCGCCCCGCTAGAGGATACGCAGTATTTT; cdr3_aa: CASSAPLEDTQYF
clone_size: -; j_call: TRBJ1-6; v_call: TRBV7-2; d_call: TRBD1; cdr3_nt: TGTGCCAGCAGCTTAGAAGGGGGGACAGGTTGGTTTCCCCTCCACTTT; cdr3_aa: CASSLEGGTGWFPLHF
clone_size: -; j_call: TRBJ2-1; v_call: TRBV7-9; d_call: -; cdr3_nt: TGTGCCAACAACAACCCCTGGGGGGTGGACTACAATGAGCAGTTCTTC; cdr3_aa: CANNNPWGVDYNEQFF
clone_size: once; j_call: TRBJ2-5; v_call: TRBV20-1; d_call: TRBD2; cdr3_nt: TGCAGTGCTCCTACTAGCGGGGGCGCTGGGACCCAGTACTTC; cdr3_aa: CSAPTSGGAGTQYF
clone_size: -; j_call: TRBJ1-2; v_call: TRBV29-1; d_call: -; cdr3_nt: TGCAGCGTTTTGAACGGAAGTAACTATGGCTACACCTTC; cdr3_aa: CSVLNGSNYGYTF
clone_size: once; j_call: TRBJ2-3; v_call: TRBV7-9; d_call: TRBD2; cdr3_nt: TGTGCCAGCAGCTTATTGCCTAGCGGGAGCGAAAATACGCAGTATTTT; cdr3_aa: CASSLLPSGSENTQYF
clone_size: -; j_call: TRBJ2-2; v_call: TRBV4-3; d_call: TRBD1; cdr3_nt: TGCGCCAGCAGCGAGGACAGGGGGCTCACCGGGGAGCTGTTTTTT; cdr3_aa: CASSEDRGLTGELFF
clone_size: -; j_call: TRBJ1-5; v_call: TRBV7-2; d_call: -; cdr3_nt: TGTGCCAGCAGCTTAGTAGGTGGGGGCAGGGAGCCCCAGCATTTT; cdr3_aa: CASSLVGGGREPQHF
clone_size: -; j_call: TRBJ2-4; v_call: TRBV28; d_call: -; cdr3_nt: TGTGCCAGCACCCCAGGGGGGAAAAACATTCAGTACTTC; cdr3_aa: CASTPGGKNIQYF
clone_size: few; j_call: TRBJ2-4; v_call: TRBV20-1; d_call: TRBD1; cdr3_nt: TGCAGTGCTTCGGGACAGGGGGTGAGCGGGTGGACCAAAAACATTCAGTACTTC; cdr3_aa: CSASGQGVSGWTKNIQYF
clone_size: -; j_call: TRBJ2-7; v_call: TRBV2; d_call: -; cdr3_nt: TGTGCCAGCAATCCGGAGGGAGGCTACGAGCAGTACTTC; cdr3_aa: CASNPEGGYEQYF
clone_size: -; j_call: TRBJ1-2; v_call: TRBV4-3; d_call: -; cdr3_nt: TGCGCCAGCAGCCCCGATAGGGGAATCCTCAGTGGCTACACCTTC; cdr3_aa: CASSPDRGILSGYTF
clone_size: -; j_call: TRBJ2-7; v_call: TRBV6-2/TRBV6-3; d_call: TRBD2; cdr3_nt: TGTGCCAGCAGCATGACTAGCGGCTATGTCTACGAGCAGTACTTC; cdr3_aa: CASSMTSGYVYEQYF
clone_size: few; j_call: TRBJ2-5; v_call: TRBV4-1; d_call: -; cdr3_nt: TGCGCCAGCAGCCAAGTCTCAGGTGGGGAGACCCAGTACTTC; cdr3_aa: CASSQVSGGETQYF
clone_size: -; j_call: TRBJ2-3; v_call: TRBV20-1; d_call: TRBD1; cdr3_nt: TGCAGTGCTAGAAAGGGGACAGGGGTGCTAGATACGCAGTATTTT; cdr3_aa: CSARKGTGVLDTQYF
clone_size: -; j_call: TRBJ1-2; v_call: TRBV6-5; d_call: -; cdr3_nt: TGTGCCAGCAGTTACGCTAGGGATGGGTATGGCTACACCTTC; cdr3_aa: CASSYARDGYGYTF
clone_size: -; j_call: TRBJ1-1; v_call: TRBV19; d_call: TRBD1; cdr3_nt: TGTGCCAGTAGGGGTGGACAGGGTCGCACTGAAGCTTTCTTT; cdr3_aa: CASRGGQGRTEAFF
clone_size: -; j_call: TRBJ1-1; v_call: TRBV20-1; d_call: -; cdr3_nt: TGCAGTGCTCCAATTCAGGGGCCAGGTACTGAAGCTTTCTTT; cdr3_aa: CSAPIQGPGTEAFF
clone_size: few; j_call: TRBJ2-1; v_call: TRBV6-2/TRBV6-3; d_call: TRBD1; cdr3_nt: TGTGCCAGCAGCGCAGGGGGCTCCTACAATGAGCAGTTCTTC; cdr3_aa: CASSAGGSYNEQFF
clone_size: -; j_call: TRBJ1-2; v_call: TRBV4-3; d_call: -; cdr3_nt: TGCGCCAGCAGCCAAGGTTTATTGGGGGGATCGGCAGGCTACACCTTC; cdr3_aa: CASSQGLLGGSAGYTF
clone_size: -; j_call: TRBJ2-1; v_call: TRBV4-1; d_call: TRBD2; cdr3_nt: TGCGCCAGCTCCGTAACTAGCGGAATTTACAATGAGCAGTTCTTC; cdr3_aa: CASSVTSGIYNEQFF
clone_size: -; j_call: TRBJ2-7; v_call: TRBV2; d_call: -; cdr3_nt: TGTGCCAGCAGTAGAAGCCTAATGAGCGGGCGGCGACTCTCCTACGAGCAGTACTTC; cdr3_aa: CASSRSLMSGRRLSYEQYF
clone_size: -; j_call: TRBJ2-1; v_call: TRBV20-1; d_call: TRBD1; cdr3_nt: TGCAGTGCGCCGGGACAGACAAATGAGCAGTTCTTC; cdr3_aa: CSAPGQTNEQFF
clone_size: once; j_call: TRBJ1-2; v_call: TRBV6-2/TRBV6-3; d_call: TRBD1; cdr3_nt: TGTGCCAGCTCAAACCAGCTCGGGACAGACTATGGCTACACCTTC; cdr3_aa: CASSNQLGTDYGYTF
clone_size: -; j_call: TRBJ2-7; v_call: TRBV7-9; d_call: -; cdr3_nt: TGTGCCGGCACCAAGGGCTCCTACGAGCAGTACTTC; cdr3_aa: CAGTKGSYEQYF
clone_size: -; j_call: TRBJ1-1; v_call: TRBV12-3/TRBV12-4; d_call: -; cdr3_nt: TGTGCCAGCAGTTTAGTAGCCTCTGAAGCTTTCTTT; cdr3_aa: CASSLVASEAFF
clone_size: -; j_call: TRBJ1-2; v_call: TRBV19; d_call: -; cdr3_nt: TGTGCCAGTAGTATAGGGTCGCTCTATGGCTACACCTTC; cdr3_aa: CASSIGSLYGYTF
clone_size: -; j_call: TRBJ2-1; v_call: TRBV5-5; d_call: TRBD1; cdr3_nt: TGTGCCAGCAGCTTGCGGGACAGTCCCGCAAATGTAAATGAGCAGTTCTTC; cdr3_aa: CASSLRDSPANVNEQFF
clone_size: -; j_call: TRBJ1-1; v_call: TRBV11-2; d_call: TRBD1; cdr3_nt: TGTGCCAGCAGCTTACCGAGACAGGGCAACACTGAAGCTTTCTTT; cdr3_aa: CASSLPRQGNTEAFF
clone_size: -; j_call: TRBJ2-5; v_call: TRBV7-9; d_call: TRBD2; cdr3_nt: TGTGCCAGCAGCCTCCAGACTAGCGGTCTACAAGAGACCCAGTACTTC; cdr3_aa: CASSLQTSGLQETQYF